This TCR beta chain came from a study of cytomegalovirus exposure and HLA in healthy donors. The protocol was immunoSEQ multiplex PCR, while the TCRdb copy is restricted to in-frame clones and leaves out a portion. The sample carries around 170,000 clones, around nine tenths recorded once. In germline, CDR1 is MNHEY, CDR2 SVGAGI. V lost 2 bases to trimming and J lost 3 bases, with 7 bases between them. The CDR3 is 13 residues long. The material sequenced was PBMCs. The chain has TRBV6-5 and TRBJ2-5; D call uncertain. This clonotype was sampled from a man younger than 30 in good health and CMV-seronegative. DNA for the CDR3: TGTGCCAGCAGTTACGGTAGCAAAGAGACCCAGTACTTC. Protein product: CASSYGSKETQYF.